A single T cell receptor beta chain is shown here with its context. The data are from a study of blood T cell repertoires in COVID-19. For the study at large: Donors in the United States, Italy and Spain gave samples during acute or convalescent COVID-19. Nucleic acid was either cDNA or gDNA, and it came from T cells, B-cell-depleted T cells, or PBMCs.

Cohort 3 donors were reported recovered after two negative PCRs, clearance, or symptom resolution. Authors' analysis steps: Reference gene primers were amplified, and this amplification served to estimate nucleated cell counts. Clones were read by immunoSEQ multiplex PCR, and TCRdb kept only the in-frame ones, dropping some. That table supplies the V and J calls and clone size; D and trimming were determined from the DNA. The table includes hundreds of thousands of clones, about nine tenths detected once. V lost 4 bases and J lost 4, with 11 bases in between. Germline-derived CDR1 and CDR2 are SGHNT and YYREEE (reference sequence). This CDR3 spans 13 amino acids.

Sequenced: PBMCs or T cells enriched from blood (not recorded which). This clonotype was obtained from a man aged 40-49 years who had recovered from COVID-19. The rearrangement links TRBV5-4 to TRBJ1-2; D may be TRBD1 (5 bases). CDR3 coding DNA: TGTGCCAGCAGCCCCGACAGTAGCTATGGCTACACCTTC. Translating it yields CASSPDSSYGYTF.